These T cell receptor beta chains were read from a single sample in a study of radiotherapy plus CTLA-4 blockade in lung cancer. Measured with immunoSEQ multiplex PCR; TCRdb has only the in-frame clones, and not every one. The sample lists 85,000 to 90,000 clones; more than 85% were seen once. Sequencing used peripheral blood, obtained from a patient treated with radiotherapy plus ipilimumab. The receptors here all came from a human donor with non-small cell lung cancer that progressed on radiotherapy plus ipilimumab. Each CDR3 is given with its conserved first and last residue. Fields, in order: CDR3 length, clone size, D gene, J gene, V gene, CDR3 DNA, CDR3 protein. A D gene is named only where the DNA matches it firmly. The size field is filled for only some rows; it gives once, few, many or a size class.

len: 12
abundance: -
d_gene: -
j_gene: TRBJ2-7
v_gene: TRBV4-1
CDR3nt: TGCGCCAGCAGCCAAGGCCAGAAGGAGCAGTACTTC
CDR3aa: CASSQGQKEQYF

len: 16
abundance: -
d_gene: -
j_gene: TRBJ2-7
v_gene: TRBV4-1
CDR3nt: TGCGCCAGCAGCCAACAAGCGGTTACGAGCTCCTACGAGCAGTACTTC
CDR3aa: CASSQQAVTSSYEQYF

len: 15
abundance: -
d_gene: -
j_gene: TRBJ1-4
v_gene: TRBV4-3
CDR3nt: TGCGCCAGCAGCCAAGGACATGCAACTAATGAAAAACTGTTTTTT
CDR3aa: CASSQGHATNEKLFF

len: 13
abundance: -
d_gene: TRBD2
j_gene: TRBJ2-7
v_gene: TRBV28
CDR3nt: TGTGCCAGCAGTCTCGGACTAGCCTACGAGCAGTACTTC
CDR3aa: CASSLGLAYEQYF

len: 15
abundance: -
d_gene: TRBD2
j_gene: TRBJ2-3
v_gene: TRBV6-5
CDR3nt: TGTGCCAGCAGGCGGACTAGCGGGAGAACAGATACGCAGTATTTT
CDR3aa: CASRRTSGRTDTQYF

len: 17
abundance: -
d_gene: -
j_gene: TRBJ1-5
v_gene: TRBV2
CDR3nt: TGTGCCAGCAGTTTGGGGCTAACAGGGTATAGCAATCAGCCCCAGCATTTT
CDR3aa: CASSLGLTGYSNQPQHF

len: 14
abundance: -
d_gene: -
j_gene: TRBJ2-1
v_gene: TRBV7-2
CDR3nt: TGTGCCAGCAGCCAAGCCTGGCTCCTGAATGAGCAGTTCTTC
CDR3aa: CASSQAWLLNEQFF

len: 15
abundance: -
d_gene: -
j_gene: TRBJ2-7
v_gene: TRBV28
CDR3nt: TGTGCCAGCAGATCCTCCGAAGCAGGGTCCTACGAGCAGTACTTC
CDR3aa: CASRSSEAGSYEQYF

len: 12
abundance: -
d_gene: -
j_gene: TRBJ2-5
v_gene: TRBV7-2
CDR3nt: TGTGCCAGCAGCTTAGATTTAGCGGCCCAGTACTTC
CDR3aa: CASSLDLAAQYF

len: 14
abundance: once
d_gene: -
j_gene: TRBJ2-7
v_gene: TRBV11-3
CDR3nt: TGTGCCAGCAGCTTAGACGGCGGCTCCTACGAGCAGTACTTC
CDR3aa: CASSLDGGSYEQYF

len: 18
abundance: -
d_gene: TRBD2
j_gene: TRBJ2-4
v_gene: TRBV19
CDR3nt: TGTGCCAGTAGTATACGTTCGACTAGCGGGATAGCCAAAAACATTCAGTACTTC
CDR3aa: CASSIRSTSGIAKNIQYF

len: 15
abundance: once
d_gene: TRBD2
j_gene: TRBJ2-1
v_gene: TRBV2
CDR3nt: TGTGCCAGCAGGGATAGCGGGGGGGCATGGAATGAGCAGTTCTTC
CDR3aa: CASRDSGGAWNEQFF

len: 15
abundance: -
d_gene: -
j_gene: TRBJ2-2
v_gene: TRBV6-5
CDR3nt: TGTGCCAGCAGTTCCCCAGGACGGGACACCGGGGAGCTGTTTTTT
CDR3aa: CASSSPGRDTGELFF

len: 16
abundance: -
d_gene: -
j_gene: TRBJ1-5
v_gene: TRBV19
CDR3nt: TGTGCCAGTACCATCGGGAGGGCTTCGGCTAAGCAGCCCCAGCATTTT
CDR3aa: CASTIGRASAKQPQHF

len: 14
abundance: -
d_gene: -
j_gene: TRBJ2-7
v_gene: TRBV27
CDR3nt: TGTGCCGGCAGTTTCAGCCGGGAGCGGACCGAGCAGTACTTC
CDR3aa: CAGSFSRERTEQYF

len: 15
abundance: -
d_gene: -
j_gene: TRBJ1-1
v_gene: TRBV7-8
CDR3nt: TGTGCCAGCAACCTTGACAGGCGTGTGAACACTGAAGCTTTCTTT
CDR3aa: CASNLDRRVNTEAFF

len: 13
abundance: -
d_gene: -
j_gene: TRBJ1-1
v_gene: TRBV9
CDR3nt: TGTGCCAGCAGCGTAGACAGCCGCACTGAAGCTTTCTTT
CDR3aa: CASSVDSRTEAFF

len: 18
abundance: few
d_gene: -
j_gene: TRBJ2-7
v_gene: TRBV25-1
CDR3nt: TGTGCCAGCAGTGAATATGGCAGGGGTGGGGCGCAGTCCTACGAGCAGTACTTC
CDR3aa: CASSEYGRGGAQSYEQYF

len: 15
abundance: -
d_gene: TRBD1
j_gene: TRBJ2-3
v_gene: TRBV7-3
CDR3nt: TGTGCCAGCAGTGGGGACAGGGCCGACACAGATACGCAGTATTTT
CDR3aa: CASSGDRADTDTQYF

len: 15
abundance: -
d_gene: -
j_gene: TRBJ2-1
v_gene: TRBV4-1
CDR3nt: TGCGCCAGCAGCCAATCTCCGGGACTTGCAAATGAGCAGTTCTTC
CDR3aa: CASSQSPGLANEQFF

len: 14
abundance: -
d_gene: -
j_gene: TRBJ1-2
v_gene: TRBV19
CDR3nt: TGTGCCAGTAGTATCCCGCCAGGGAACTATGGCTACACCTTC
CDR3aa: CASSIPPGNYGYTF

len: 14
abundance: -
d_gene: -
j_gene: TRBJ2-5
v_gene: TRBV5-1
CDR3nt: TGCGCCAGCAACAATGGGCGGACCCAAGAGACCCAGTACTTC
CDR3aa: CASNNGRTQETQYF

len: 15
abundance: -
d_gene: TRBD1
j_gene: TRBJ2-2
v_gene: TRBV2
CDR3nt: TGTGCCAGCCGAGAGGGGGCAGCGAACACCGGGGAGCTGTTTTTT
CDR3aa: CASREGAANTGELFF

len: 16
abundance: -
d_gene: -
j_gene: TRBJ2-1
v_gene: TRBV11-2
CDR3nt: TGTGCCAGCAGCTTAGTCGGACGAAAGAGGGATAATGAGCAGTTCTTC
CDR3aa: CASSLVGRKRDNEQFF

len: 11
abundance: -
d_gene: -
j_gene: TRBJ2-3
v_gene: TRBV27
CDR3nt: TGTGCCAGCAGTTTCGGATATACGCAGTATTTT
CDR3aa: CASSFGYTQYF

len: 15
abundance: -
d_gene: -
j_gene: TRBJ2-7
v_gene: TRBV4-2
CDR3nt: TGTGCCAGCAGCCACTCGGGGGCCTCGGGGTACGAGCAGTACTTC
CDR3aa: CASSHSGASGYEQYF

len: 19
abundance: -
d_gene: -
j_gene: TRBJ2-7
v_gene: TRBV5-6
CDR3nt: TGTGCCAGCATCCTACCATCGCCACGAACAGGGAGATACTCCTACGAGCAGTACTTC
CDR3aa: CASILPSPRTGRYSYEQYF

len: 16
abundance: -
d_gene: TRBD1
j_gene: TRBJ1-1
v_gene: TRBV6-5
CDR3nt: TGTGCCAGCAGTTACGATCGGGACAGCCTGAACACTGAAGCTTTCTTT
CDR3aa: CASSYDRDSLNTEAFF

len: 14
abundance: -
d_gene: TRBD1
j_gene: TRBJ2-7
v_gene: TRBV28
CDR3nt: TGTGCCAGCAGTTCCGGACAGGATCGCTACGAGCAGTACTTC
CDR3aa: CASSSGQDRYEQYF

len: 13
abundance: once
d_gene: -
j_gene: TRBJ1-3
v_gene: TRBV2
CDR3nt: TGTGCCAGCAGTGACAGGGGTGGAAACACCATATATTTT
CDR3aa: CASSDRGGNTIYF

len: 13
abundance: few
d_gene: -
j_gene: TRBJ2-7
v_gene: TRBV18
CDR3nt: TGTGCCAGCTCACCAGCAGGGTCCTACGAGCAGTACTTC
CDR3aa: CASSPAGSYEQYF

len: 12
abundance: -
d_gene: TRBD1
j_gene: TRBJ2-7
v_gene: TRBV6-1
CDR3nt: TGTGCCAGCAGTAGACAGGGTTACGAGCAGTACTTC
CDR3aa: CASSRQGYEQYF

len: 17
abundance: few
d_gene: -
j_gene: TRBJ2-2
v_gene: TRBV9
CDR3nt: TGTGCCAGCAGCGTAGGTCTTCCCGGGGCGAACACCGGGGAGCTGTTTTTT
CDR3aa: CASSVGLPGANTGELFF

len: 14
abundance: -
d_gene: -
j_gene: TRBJ2-2
v_gene: TRBV5-6
CDR3nt: TGTGCCAGCAGCTTGGTGGGAAACACCGGGGAGCTGTTTTTT
CDR3aa: CASSLVGNTGELFF

len: 15
abundance: -
d_gene: -
j_gene: TRBJ1-5
v_gene: TRBV5-1
CDR3nt: TGCGCCAGCAGCTTGGTGCCAGGACCCAATCAGCCCCAGCATTTT
CDR3aa: CASSLVPGPNQPQHF

len: 18
abundance: -
d_gene: TRBD1
j_gene: TRBJ2-3
v_gene: TRBV7-2
CDR3nt: TGTGCCAGCAGCTTAGCGGGGGAGACAGGGGTAAGCACAGATACGCAGTATTTT
CDR3aa: CASSLAGETGVSTDTQYF

len: 15
abundance: once
d_gene: -
j_gene: TRBJ2-2
v_gene: TRBV4-2
CDR3nt: TGTGCCAGCAGCCAAGGAGGGGCTAACACCGGGGAGCTGTTTTTT
CDR3aa: CASSQGGANTGELFF

len: 14
abundance: -
d_gene: TRBD2
j_gene: TRBJ2-7
v_gene: TRBV7-2
CDR3nt: TGTGCCAGCAGCCCCCGACTAGCCCCTTCCGAGCAGTACTTC
CDR3aa: CASSPRLAPSEQYF

len: 14
abundance: -
d_gene: -
j_gene: TRBJ2-5
v_gene: TRBV5-4
CDR3nt: TGTGCCAGCAGCCGCGTTTCAGTACAAGAGACCCAGTACTTC
CDR3aa: CASSRVSVQETQYF

len: 12
abundance: -
d_gene: -
j_gene: TRBJ1-1
v_gene: TRBV5-1
CDR3nt: TGCGCCAGCAGGGACAGCCACACTGAAGCTTTCTTT
CDR3aa: CASRDSHTEAFF

len: 15
abundance: -
d_gene: TRBD1
j_gene: TRBJ2-3
v_gene: TRBV19
CDR3nt: TGTGCCAGTAGTATCCGGACAGGAGCCACCGATACGCAGTATTTT
CDR3aa: CASSIRTGATDTQYF

len: 16
abundance: -
d_gene: TRBD2
j_gene: TRBJ2-1
v_gene: TRBV4-3
CDR3nt: TGCGCCAGCAGCCAAAGCCCCGGGACTAGCGGTAATGAGCAGTTCTTC
CDR3aa: CASSQSPGTSGNEQFF

len: 14
abundance: -
d_gene: -
j_gene: TRBJ1-5
v_gene: TRBV27
CDR3nt: TGTGCCAGCAGTCCACAGGTACCTTGGGAGCCCCAGCATTTT
CDR3aa: CASSPQVPWEPQHF

len: 15
abundance: -
d_gene: TRBD1
j_gene: TRBJ2-3
v_gene: TRBV18
CDR3nt: TGTGCCAGCTCACTCCAGGGGGCGAATGCAGATACGCAGTATTTT
CDR3aa: CASSLQGANADTQYF

len: 14
abundance: -
d_gene: TRBD1
j_gene: TRBJ1-5
v_gene: TRBV6-5
CDR3nt: TGTGCCAGCAGTTACTCCACAGGGGTTCAGCCCCAGCATTTT
CDR3aa: CASSYSTGVQPQHF

len: 12
abundance: -
d_gene: -
j_gene: TRBJ2-7
v_gene: TRBV10-3
CDR3nt: TGTGCCATCAGTGAGTCTCAGGCCGAGCAGTACTTC
CDR3aa: CAISESQAEQYF

len: 12
abundance: -
d_gene: TRBD1
j_gene: TRBJ2-7
v_gene: TRBV29-1
CDR3nt: TGCAGCGTCACCGGGACAGGGCTGTGGCAGTACTTC
CDR3aa: CSVTGTGLWQYF

len: 14
abundance: -
d_gene: TRBD1
j_gene: TRBJ1-2
v_gene: TRBV28
CDR3nt: TGTGCCAGCAAACTGCAAGCAGGGGGCTGGGGCTACACCTTC
CDR3aa: CASKLQAGGWGYTF

len: 15
abundance: few
d_gene: TRBD2
j_gene: TRBJ2-3
v_gene: TRBV5-1
CDR3nt: TGCGCCAGCAGCTTGGGAGATCTAGCGGCAGATACGCAGTATTTT
CDR3aa: CASSLGDLAADTQYF

len: 14
abundance: -
d_gene: TRBD2
j_gene: TRBJ2-1
v_gene: TRBV25-1
CDR3nt: TGTGCCAGCATGGTGGCGGGGGGGAACAATGAGCAGTTCTTC
CDR3aa: CASMVAGGNNEQFF